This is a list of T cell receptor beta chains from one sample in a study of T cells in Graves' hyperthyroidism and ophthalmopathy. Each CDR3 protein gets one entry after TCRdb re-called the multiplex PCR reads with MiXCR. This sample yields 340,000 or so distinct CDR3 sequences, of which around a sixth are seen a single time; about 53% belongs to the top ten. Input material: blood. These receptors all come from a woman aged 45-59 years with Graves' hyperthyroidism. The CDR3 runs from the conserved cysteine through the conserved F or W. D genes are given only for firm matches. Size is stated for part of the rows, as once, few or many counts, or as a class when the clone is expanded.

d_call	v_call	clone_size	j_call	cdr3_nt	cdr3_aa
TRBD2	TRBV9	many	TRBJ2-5	TGTGCCAGCAGCGTAGGCGGGAGGGCCTACCAAGAGACCCAGTACTTC	CASSVGGRAYQETQYF
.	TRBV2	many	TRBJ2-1	TGTGCCAGCAGAGGGGGTCTAATACCCAATGAGCAGTTCTTC	CASRGGLIPNEQFF
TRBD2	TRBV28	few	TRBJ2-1	TGTGCCAGCAGTGCTCTTAGGACTAGCGCTTCCGGCGATGAGCAGTTCTTC	CASSALRTSASGDEQFF
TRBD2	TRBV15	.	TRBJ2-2	TGTGCCACCAGCAGAGGGGGGCTAGCGGGGGCCGGGGAGCTGTTTTTT	CATSRGGLAGAGELFF
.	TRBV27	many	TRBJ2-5	TGTGCCAGTTATGGTGGGGGAGGATGGGAGACCCAGTACTTC	CASYGGGGWETQYF
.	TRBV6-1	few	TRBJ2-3	TGTGCCAGCAGTGAACAAGCGGGCCCTGGAGATACGCAGTATTTT	CASSEQAGPGDTQYF
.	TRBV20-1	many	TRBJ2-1	TGCAGTGCTCCAAGGGTCGGGGGCGATGAGCAGTTCTTC	CSAPRVGGDEQFF
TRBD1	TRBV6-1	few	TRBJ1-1	TGTGCCAGTAAACACAGGGGCCCGAACACTGAAGCTTTCTTT	CASKHRGPNTEAFF
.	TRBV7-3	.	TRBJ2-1	TGTGCCAGCAGCTTAACAGGGACACTCAATGAGCAGTTCTTC	CASSLTGTLNEQFF
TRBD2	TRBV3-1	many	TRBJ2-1	TGTGCCAGCAGCCAAAAGGGGTGGAGTAGCGGGGGAAACAATGAGCAGTTCTTC	CASSQKGWSSGGNNEQFF
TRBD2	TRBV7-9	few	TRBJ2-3	TGTGCCAGCAGCCTAGCTGGTCTAGCGGGCAACACAGATACGCAGTATTTT	CASSLAGLAGNTDTQYF
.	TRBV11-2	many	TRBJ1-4	TGTGCCAGCAGCTCCCAACCCGGGTGGAGTAATGAAAAACTGTTTTTT	CASSSQPGWSNEKLFF
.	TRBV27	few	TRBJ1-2	TGTGCCAGCAGTTTGAAGGGTTCCTATGGCTACACCTTC	CASSLKGSYGYTF
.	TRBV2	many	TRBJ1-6	TGTGCCAGCAGTGACTACGGCAATTCACCCCTCCACTTT	CASSDYGNSPLHF
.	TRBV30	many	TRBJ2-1	TGTGCCTGGAGTGCCGGTAATACGAACGATGAGCAGTTCTTC	CAWSAGNTNDEQFF
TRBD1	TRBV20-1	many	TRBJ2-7	TGCAGTGCTAGGGGGGACAGGAGCTCCTACGAGCAGTACTTC	CSARGDRSSYEQYF
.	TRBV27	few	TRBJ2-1	TGTGCCAGCAAGAAGGGATTAAGCTCCTACAATGAGCAGTTCTTC	CASKKGLSSYNEQFF
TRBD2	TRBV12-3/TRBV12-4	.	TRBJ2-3	TGTGCCAGCAGGGGTAGCGGGGGGGCTTTTAGCACAGATACGCAGTATTTT	CASRGSGGAFSTDTQYF
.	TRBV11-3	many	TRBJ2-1	TGTGCCAGCAGCTTAGATCTAGCCGGGACACGTGAGCAGTTCTTC	CASSLDLAGTREQFF
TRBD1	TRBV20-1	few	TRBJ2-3	TGCAGTGCTTACCGGGACAGCTCTAGCACAGATACGCAGTATTTT	CSAYRDSSSTDTQYF
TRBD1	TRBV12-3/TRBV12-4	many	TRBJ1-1	TGTGCCAGCAGTCACGGGACAGGCAGAACGGGGATGAACACTGAAGCTTTCTTT	CASSHGTGRTGMNTEAFF
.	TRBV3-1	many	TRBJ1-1	TGTGCCAGCAGCAGTACAGTGAACACTGAAGCTTTCTTT	CASSSTVNTEAFF
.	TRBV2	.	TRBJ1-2	TGTGCCAGCACAGAACAGGCGTTTAACTATGGCTACACCTTC	CASTEQAFNYGYTF